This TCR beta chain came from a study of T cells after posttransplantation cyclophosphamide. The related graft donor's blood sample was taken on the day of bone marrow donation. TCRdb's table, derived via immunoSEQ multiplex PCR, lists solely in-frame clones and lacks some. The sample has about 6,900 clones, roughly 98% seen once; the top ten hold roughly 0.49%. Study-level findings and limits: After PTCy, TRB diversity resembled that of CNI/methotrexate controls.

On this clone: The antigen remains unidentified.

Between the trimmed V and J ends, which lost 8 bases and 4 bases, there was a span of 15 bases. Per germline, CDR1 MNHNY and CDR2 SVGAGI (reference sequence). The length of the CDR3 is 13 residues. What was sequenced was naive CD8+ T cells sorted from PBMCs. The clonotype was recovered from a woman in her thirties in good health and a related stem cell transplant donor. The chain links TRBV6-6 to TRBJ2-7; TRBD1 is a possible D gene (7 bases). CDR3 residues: CASETSGGYEQYF. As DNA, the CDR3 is TGTGCCAGCGAAACCTCAGGGGGGTACGAGCAGTACTTC.